This record concerns one T cell receptor (beta chain) sequence. Its antigen is still unknown. The record originates from a study of T cell responses to AZD1222 COVID-19 vaccine. General study findings and limits: There were vaccine-associated CD4 TCRs across spike, dominant at 160-218 and 743-854. White British donors predominated, females outnumbered males, and clonal diversity was possibly underestimated. No day 14 peak samples; only post-peak repertoires were characterized.

The V segment lost 2 bases and the J segment 1 base; nucleotides outside the gene matches: 9. The germline V gene has CDR1 MNHEY and CDR2 SMNVEV (reference sequence). The CDR3 runs 17 residues. Here immunoSEQ multiplex PCR was the method, and the copy in TCRdb shows in-frame clones only, minus some. The sample includes roughly 120,000 clones, about 87% of them seen just once. The receptor was isolated from an adult in good health. The sample consisted of peripheral blood, taken on day 0 of AZD1222 vaccination. The chain is built from TRBV27 and TRBJ1-2, with 8 bases fitting TRBD1. CDR3 DNA: TGTGCCAGCAGTTTAAGGGCAGGGGGCGCCTATAACTATGGCTACACCTTC. Translation gives CASSLRAGGAYNYGYTF.